A selection of T cell receptor beta chains follows, all from one sample in a study of blood T cell repertoires in COVID-19. Produced via immunoSEQ multiplex PCR; TCRdb's table is partial and in-frame only. This sample carries hundreds of thousands of clones, 83% of them seen once, and the ten largest clones take about 5.3%. Input material: PBMCs or T cells enriched from blood (not recorded which). The receptors here all came from a woman aged 45-59 years who had been exposed to COVID-19. The CDR3 runs from the conserved cysteine through the conserved F or W. The D gene is left open where the match is weak. Clone size is shown for a subset of rows, as once, few, many or a class of expanded clone.

>few|TRBV6-4|TRBD1|TRBJ1-2
CASSPTTGDYGYTF
TGTGCCAGCAGTCCGACCACAGGGGACTATGGCTACACCTTC
>-|TRBV4-1|-|TRBJ2-7
CASSQLLGGAYRSYEQYF
TGCGCCAGCAGCCAACTGTTAGGGGGGGCGTACCGCTCCTACGAGCAGTACTTC
>-|TRBV7-9|TRBD1|TRBJ2-7
CASSPTDHRGLDEQYF
TGTGCCAGCAGCCCTACGGATCACAGGGGGCTCGACGAGCAGTACTTC
>-|TRBV5-5|-|TRBJ2-7
CASSSTGTSRNEQYF
TGTGCCAGCAGTTCGACCGGGACTTCTAGGAACGAGCAGTACTTC
>-|TRBV5-4|TRBD1|TRBJ2-1
CASSPGQGRINEQFF
TGTGCCAGCAGCCCAGGACAGGGAAGGATTAATGAGCAGTTCTTC
>-|TRBV7-2|-|TRBJ2-3
CASSLASVDTQYF
TGTGCCAGCAGCTTAGCGAGCGTAGATACGCAGTATTTT
>-|TRBV19|-|TRBJ2-5
CASRENFQETQYF
TGTGCCAGTAGAGAGAACTTTCAAGAGACCCAGTACTTC
>-|TRBV5-1|TRBD2|TRBJ2-5
CASSPGLAAGEETQYF
TGCGCCAGCAGCCCAGGACTAGCGGCGGGTGAAGAGACCCAGTACTTC
>-|TRBV10-2|TRBD2|TRBJ2-2
CASSEPTSGGRDTGELFF
TGCGCCAGCAGTGAGCCGACTAGCGGGGGGAGGGACACCGGGGAGCTGTTTTTT
>-|TRBV4-2|-|TRBJ1-5
CASSLQVGDNQPQHF
TGTGCCAGCAGCTTACAGGTAGGAGACAATCAGCCCCAGCATTTT
>-|TRBV18|-|TRBJ1-3
CASSPPVQGWGNTIYF
TGTGCCAGCTCACCACCCGTCCAGGGGTGGGGAAACACCATATATTTT
>-|TRBV24-1|-|TRBJ1-5
CATSERGGQPQHF
TGTGCCACCAGTGAAAGGGGAGGGCAGCCCCAGCATTTT
>-|TRBV5-1|TRBD1|TRBJ2-1
CASSLGDRGHEQFF
TGCGCCAGCAGCTTGGGAGACAGGGGACATGAGCAGTTCTTC
>-|TRBV4-3|-|TRBJ1-3
CASSQGGLGNTIYF
TGCGCCAGCAGCCAAGGAGGGCTAGGAAACACCATATATTTT
>-|TRBV7-2|-|TRBJ1-1
CASSLHGGQTTEAFF
TGTGCCAGCAGCTTACATGGAGGGCAAACCACTGAAGCTTTCTTT
>-|TRBV30|-|TRBJ1-2
CAWSDLDTRHGYTF
TGTGCCTGGAGCGACCTGGACACCCGCCATGGCTACACCTTC
>few|TRBV13|TRBD2|TRBJ2-5
CASSLMRTSGVETQYF
TGTGCCAGCAGCCTGATGAGGACTAGCGGGGTGGAGACCCAGTACTTC
>-|TRBV24-1|-|TRBJ1-5
CATSEPGGNQPQHF
TGTGCCACCAGTGAGCCAGGGGGCAATCAGCCCCAGCATTTT
>-|TRBV30|-|TRBJ1-1
CAWSEDTEAFF
TGTGCCTGGAGCGAGGACACTGAAGCTTTCTTT
>-|TRBV18|-|TRBJ2-5
CASSGAGETQYF
TGTGCCAGCTCCGGAGCGGGAGAGACCCAGTACTTC
>-|TRBV5-3|-|TRBJ2-5
CARSSLTGEETQYF
TGTGCCAGAAGCTCCCTAACGGGGGAGGAGACCCAGTACTTC
>-|TRBV20-1|-|TRBJ2-3
CSASGRGSTSDTQYF
TGCAGTGCTAGTGGACGGGGGTCTACGTCGGATACGCAGTATTTT